Listed below are T cell receptor beta chains from one sample, sequenced in a study of blood T cell repertoires in COVID-19. Profiled with immunoSEQ multiplex PCR; TCRdb holds only in-frame clones, not every one. The table lists 20,000 to 30,000 clones, about 77% of them singletons. Sequenced input: peripheral blood. The receptors stem from a man at least 80 years old with active or convalescent COVID-19. CDR3s include the opening cysteine and the closing phenylalanine or tryptophan. A D gene is named only where the DNA matches it firmly. Size values are once, few and many counts, or a class for expanded clones, and some rows have none.

size	V	D	J	CDR3	DNA
.	TRBV18	.	TRBJ2-5	CASSPSQQETQYF	TGTGCCAGCTCACCATCACAGCAAGAGACCCAGTACTTC
once	TRBV4-1	TRBD2	TRBJ2-2	CASSHKSVIGTTHTGELFF	TGCGCCAGCAGCCACAAGTCCGTAATCGGGACTACACACACCGGGGAGCTGTTTTTT
.	TRBV10-3	TRBD2	TRBJ2-1	CAISAPSGSIHEQFF	TGTGCCATCAGTGCCCCCAGCGGGAGTATACATGAGCAGTTCTTC
.	TRBV6-1	TRBD1	TRBJ2-7	CASSEGTGGFYEQYF	TGTGCCAGCAGTGAAGGGACAGGGGGCTTCTACGAGCAGTACTTC
.	TRBV7-8	.	TRBJ1-1	CASRGRGDEAFF	TGTGCCAGCCGCGGAAGGGGCGATGAAGCTTTCTTT
.	TRBV7-3	TRBD1	TRBJ2-2	CASSLLGTATGELFF	TGTGCCAGCAGCCTCCTCGGGACAGCCACCGGGGAGCTGTTTTTT
.	TRBV7-2	.	TRBJ2-5	CASSLVDSSLETQYF	TGTGCCAGCAGCTTAGTAGACAGCTCCCTAGAGACCCAGTACTTC
.	TRBV4-3	.	TRBJ2-2	CASSQDRQGGHTGELFF	TGCGCCAGCAGCCAAGACCGACAGGGAGGTCACACCGGGGAGCTGTTTTTT
few	TRBV27	.	TRBJ1-1	CASSISPRGSNTEAFF	TGTGCCAGCAGCATATCCCCCCGGGGGAGTAACACTGAAGCTTTCTTT
.	TRBV19	.	TRBJ2-7	CASRRGGLSYEQYF	TGTGCCAGTAGGCGAGGAGGACTAAGCTACGAGCAGTACTTC
.	TRBV24-1	.	TRBJ2-3	CATSDLIPGRTDTQYF	TGTGCCACCAGTGATTTGATCCCAGGGCGCACAGATACGCAGTATTTT
.	TRBV11-2	.	TRBJ2-7	CASSSTTGRRRVFYEQYF	TGTGCCAGCAGCTCCACGACAGGTCGGAGGCGTGTCTTCTACGAGCAGTACTTC
.	TRBV19	TRBD2	TRBJ2-1	CASSATSASSYNEQFF	TGTGCCAGTAGTGCGACTAGCGCCAGCTCCTACAATGAGCAGTTCTTC
once	TRBV24-1	TRBD2	TRBJ2-1	CATSDSTTGTSGYNEQFF	TGTGCCACCAGTGATTCTACTACCGGGACTAGCGGCTACAATGAGCAGTTCTTC
few	TRBV6-2/TRBV6-3	.	TRBJ1-1	CASSYSVARGATEAFF	TGTGCCAGCAGTTACTCTGTGGCACGGGGTGCCACTGAAGCTTTCTTT
few	TRBV19	TRBD2	TRBJ2-1	CASSLLADNEQFF	TGTGCCAGTAGTCTACTAGCGGACAATGAGCAGTTCTTC
.	TRBV28	.	TRBJ1-4	CASSSPGYLNEKLFF	TGTGCCAGCAGTTCACCAGGGTACTTGAATGAAAAACTGTTTTTT